This T cell receptor beta chain is from a study of blood T cell repertoires in COVID-19. Study as a whole: Material from acute and convalescent COVID-19 was sourced from the United States, Italy and Spain. T cells, B-cell-depleted T cells, or PBMCs supplied cDNA or gDNA.

In the source study's methods: Estimates of nucleated cell counts were drawn from the amplification of reference gene primers. TCRdb's copy holds only in-frame clones and misses some; the assay was immunoSEQ multiplex PCR. V and J calls and clone size come straight from that table; D and trimming were deduced from the DNA. Of roughly 150,000 clones in the sample, approximately 90% were seen once. The V segment lost 4 bases and the J segment 5 bases; nucleotides outside the gene matches: 8. CDR3 length: 17 amino acids. Per germline, CDR1 LGHNA and CDR2 YSLEER. The origin of this receptor is a woman aged 70-85 years with acute or convalescent COVID-19. This rearrangement joins TRBV4-3 to TRBJ2-2; TRBD2 matches at 12 bases. The sequencing sample was made of peripheral blood. CDR3 protein: CASSPLAGGPMTGELFF. The CDR3 coding sequence is TGCGCCAGCAGCCCGCTAGCGGGGGGGCCAATGACCGGGGAGCTGTTTTTT.